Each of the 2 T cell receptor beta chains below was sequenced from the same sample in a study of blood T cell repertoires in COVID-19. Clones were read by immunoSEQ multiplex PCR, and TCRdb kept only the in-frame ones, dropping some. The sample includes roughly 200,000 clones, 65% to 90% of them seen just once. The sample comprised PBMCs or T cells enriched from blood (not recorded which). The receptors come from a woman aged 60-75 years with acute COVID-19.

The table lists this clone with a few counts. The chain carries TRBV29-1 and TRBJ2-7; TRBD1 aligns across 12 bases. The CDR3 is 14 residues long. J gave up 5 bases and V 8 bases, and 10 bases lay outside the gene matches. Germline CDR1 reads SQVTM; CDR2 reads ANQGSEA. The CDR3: CSTMRGTGGNEQYF. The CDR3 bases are TGCAGCACCATGCGAGGGACAGGGGGCAACGAGCAGTACTTC.

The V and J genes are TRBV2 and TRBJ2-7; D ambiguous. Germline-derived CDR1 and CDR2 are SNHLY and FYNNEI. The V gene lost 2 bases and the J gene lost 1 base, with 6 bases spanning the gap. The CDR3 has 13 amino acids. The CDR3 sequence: CASSELESYEQYV. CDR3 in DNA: TGTGCCAGCAGTGAATTGGAGTCCTACGAGCAGTACGTC.